This TCR beta chain appears in the sequencing data of a study of CD8+ T cells in alopecia areata. As the sequencing template, cDNA was produced by extracting RNA and reverse transcribing it. TCRdb keeps only in-frame clones here, not all; method: immunoSEQ multiplex PCR. The sample contains about 150,000 clones, approximately 45% of which appear only once. Only a few counts were recorded for this clone. The CDR3 is 15 amino acids. The germline V gene has CDR1 KGHSH and CDR2 LQKENI. Trimming cost V 3 bases and J 1 base, with 13 bases left between them. Sequences were obtained from CD4+ T cells sorted from blood. This clonotype was obtained from a human donor with alopecia areata. This sequence joins TRBV18 and TRBJ2-7; the D is unclear. CDR3 in amino acids: CASSPSSVLSYEQYF. In DNA, the CDR3 is TGTGCCAGCTCACCCAGTTCGGTACTTTCCTACGAGCAGTACTTC.